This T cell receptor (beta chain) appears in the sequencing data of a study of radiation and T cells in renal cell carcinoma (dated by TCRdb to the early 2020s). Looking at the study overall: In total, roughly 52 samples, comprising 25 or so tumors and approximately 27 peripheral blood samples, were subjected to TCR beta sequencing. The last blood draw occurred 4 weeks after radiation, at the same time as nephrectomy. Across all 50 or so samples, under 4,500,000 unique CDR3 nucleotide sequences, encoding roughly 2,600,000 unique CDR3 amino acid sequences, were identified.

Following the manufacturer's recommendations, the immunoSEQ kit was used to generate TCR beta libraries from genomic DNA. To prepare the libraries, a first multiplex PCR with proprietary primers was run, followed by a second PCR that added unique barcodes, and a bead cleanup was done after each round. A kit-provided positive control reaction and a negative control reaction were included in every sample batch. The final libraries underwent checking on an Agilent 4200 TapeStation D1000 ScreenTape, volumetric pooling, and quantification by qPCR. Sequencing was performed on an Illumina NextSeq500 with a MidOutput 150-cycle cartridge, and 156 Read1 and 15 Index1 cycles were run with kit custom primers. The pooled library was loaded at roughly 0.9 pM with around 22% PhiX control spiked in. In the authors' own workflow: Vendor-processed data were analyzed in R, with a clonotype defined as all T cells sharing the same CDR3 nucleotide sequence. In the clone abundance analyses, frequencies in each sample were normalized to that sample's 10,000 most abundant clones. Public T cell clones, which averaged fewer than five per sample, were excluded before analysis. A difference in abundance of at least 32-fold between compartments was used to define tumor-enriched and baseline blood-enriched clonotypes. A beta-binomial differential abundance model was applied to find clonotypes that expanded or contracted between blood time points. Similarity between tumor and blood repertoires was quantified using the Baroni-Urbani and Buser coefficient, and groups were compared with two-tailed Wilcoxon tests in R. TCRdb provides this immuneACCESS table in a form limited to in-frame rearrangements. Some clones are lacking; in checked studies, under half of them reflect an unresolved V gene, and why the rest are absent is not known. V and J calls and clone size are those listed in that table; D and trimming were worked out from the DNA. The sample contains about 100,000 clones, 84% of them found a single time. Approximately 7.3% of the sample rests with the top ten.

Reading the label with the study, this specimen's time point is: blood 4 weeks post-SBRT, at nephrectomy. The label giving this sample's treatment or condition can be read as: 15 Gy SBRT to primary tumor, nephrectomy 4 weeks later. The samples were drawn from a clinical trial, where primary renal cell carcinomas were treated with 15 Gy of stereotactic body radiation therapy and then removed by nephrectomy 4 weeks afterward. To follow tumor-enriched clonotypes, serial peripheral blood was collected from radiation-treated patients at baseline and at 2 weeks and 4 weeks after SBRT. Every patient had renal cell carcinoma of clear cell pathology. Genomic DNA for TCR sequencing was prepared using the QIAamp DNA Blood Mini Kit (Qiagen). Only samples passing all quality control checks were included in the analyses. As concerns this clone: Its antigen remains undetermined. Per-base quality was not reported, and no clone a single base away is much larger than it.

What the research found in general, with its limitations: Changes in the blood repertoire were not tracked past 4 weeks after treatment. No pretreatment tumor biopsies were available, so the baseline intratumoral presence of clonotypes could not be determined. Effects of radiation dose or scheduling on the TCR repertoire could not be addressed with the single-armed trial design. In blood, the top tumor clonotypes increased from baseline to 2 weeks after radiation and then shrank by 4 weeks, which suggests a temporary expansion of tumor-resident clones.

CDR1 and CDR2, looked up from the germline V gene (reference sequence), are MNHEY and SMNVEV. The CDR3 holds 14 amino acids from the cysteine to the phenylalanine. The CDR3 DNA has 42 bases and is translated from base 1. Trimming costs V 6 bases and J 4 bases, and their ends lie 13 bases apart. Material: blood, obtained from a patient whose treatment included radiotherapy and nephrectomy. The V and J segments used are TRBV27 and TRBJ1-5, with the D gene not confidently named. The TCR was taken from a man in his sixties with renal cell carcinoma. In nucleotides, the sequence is TGTGCCAGCAGCCGAGCGGGATTTAATCAGCCCCAGCATTTT. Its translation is CASSRAGFNQPQHF.